What follows are 29 T cell receptor beta chains derived from one specimen sequenced in a study of blood T cell repertoires in COVID-19. Produced via immunoSEQ multiplex PCR; TCRdb's table is partial and in-frame only. Of a few hundred thousand clones detected, roughly 90% appear once; the ten largest clones hold roughly 6.5%. Sample: peripheral blood. The receptors were sampled from a man aged 18 to 30 who had recovered from COVID-19.

The chain carries TRBV7-9 and TRBJ2-1; TRBD2 matches 7 bases. The ends lost 8 bases at V and 0 bases at J; junction bases unmatched: 10. This CDR3 has 16 amino acids. In germline, CDR1 is SEHNR, CDR2 FQNEAQ (reference sequence). In DNA form, the CDR3 reads TGTGCCAGCCCCTCCTTAGGCGGGAGCTCCTACAATGAGCAGTTCTTC. Translating gives CASPSLGGSSYNEQFF.

The rearrangement links TRBV7-9 to TRBJ2-7; 10 bases line up with TRBD1. The CDR3 extends over 18 amino acids. Trimming took 1 base from V and 2 from J; bases not matched to a gene: 11. Germline-derived CDR1 and CDR2 are SEHNR and FQNEAQ (reference sequence). In DNA, the CDR3 is TGTGCCAGCAGCTTAGATCTTCGTGGGACAGGGGCCACCTACGAGCAGTACTTC. Protein sequence: CASSLDLRGTGATYEQYF.

The chain combines TRBV3-1 (or the pseudogene TRBV3-2) with TRBJ1-1; tentative D call: TRBD1 (5 bases). Germline V gene data show CDR1 as LGHDT and CDR2 as YNNKEL (reference sequence). The CDR3 extends over 14 amino acids. V lost 4 bases and J 3 bases, leaving 12 bases between the germline ends. The CDR3 loop reads CASSPLGGDTEAFF. DNA for the CDR3: TGTGCCAGCAGCCCACTGGGGGGGGACACTGAAGCTTTCTTT.

The CDR3 region has the DNA TGTGCCAGCAGTTTTGGGACTAGCGGGAGCTCCTACGAGCAGTACTTC. Its translation: CASSFGTSGSSYEQYF. V and J are TRBV27 and TRBJ2-7; 14 nucleotides agree with TRBD2. This CDR3 contains 16 residues. V shed 3 bases and J 0 bases; nucleotides not matched to a gene: 1. Per the germline V gene, CDR1 is MNHEY and CDR2 is SMNVEV (reference sequence).

This chain connects TRBV7-2 to TRBJ2-7, with D possibly TRBD2 on 6 matching bases. The CDR3 totals 17 residues. V lost 2 bases, J lost 4 bases, and 21 bases lay in between. Germline assignment: CDR1 SGHTA and CDR2 FQGNSA. CDR3 in DNA: TGTGCCAGCAGCTTAAGTATAGGAGGGGACGGAGCATACGAGCAGTACTTC. Translated: CASSLSIGGDGAYEQYF.

The J gene is TRBJ2-1, the V gene TRBV6-5, with D possibly TRBD2 on 5 matching bases. Trimming cost V 2 bases and J 9 bases, with 8 bases left between them. The germline V gene encodes CDR1 MNHEY and CDR2 SVGAGI. CDR3 length: 12 amino acids. DNA of the CDR3: TGTGCCAGCAGTTACGCCGGGGTTGAGCAGTTCTTC. Amino acids: CASSYAGVEQFF.

The CDR3 DNA is TGTGCCAGCAGCAAACCAGGAGGGACCCAGTACTTC. Translated: CASSKPGGTQYF. V is TRBV7-2 and J is TRBJ2-5; D possibly corresponds to TRBD2 (5 bases). Germline V gene data show CDR1 as SGHTA and CDR2 as FQGNSA. Trimming cost V 5 bases and J 7 bases, with 11 bases left between them. The CDR3 contains 12 residues.

The V call is TRBV18, the J call TRBJ2-7; 8 bases map to TRBD1. V lost 2 bases and J lost 4; bases outside the gene matches: 7. This CDR3 has 15 residues. Germline V gene lookup returns CDR1 KGHSH and CDR2 LQKENI. The CDR3 DNA reads TGTGCCAGCTCACCAGGGACAGGTGGAATATACGAGCAGTACTTC. Its protein is CASSPGTGGIYEQYF.

The chain couples TRBV19 to TRBJ1-2; TRBD1 agrees at 7 bases. After removal of 1 base from V and 2 bases from J, the junction contained 4 bases not matched to a gene. CDR3 length: 15 amino acids. Germline V gene lookup returns CDR1 LNHDA and CDR2 SQIVND (reference sequence). For the CDR3, the DNA is TGTGCCAGTAGTATAGGAGGGACAGTGAACTATGGCTACACCTTC. As protein: CASSIGGTVNYGYTF.

The genes are TRBV4-1 and TRBJ2-3; D is possibly TRBD2 (6 bases). The germline gives CDR1 MGHRA, CDR2 YSYEKL. V was shortened by 0 bases and J by 1 base, with 14 bases between the two germline ends. The CDR3 has 17 amino acids. CDR3 in DNA: TGCGCCAGCAGCCAAGAATCGGTGCCGGGGGGCACAGATACGCAGTATTTT. Its protein is CASSQESVPGGTDTQYF.

The chain is built from TRBV6-2 or TRBV6-3 and TRBJ2-7; D ambiguous. Germline loops: CDR1 MNHEY, CDR2 SVGEGT. The CDR3 is 14 residues long. The V and J ends lost 0 bases and 7 bases respectively, with 13 bases between them. The DNA of the CDR3 is TGTGCCAGCAGTTACTCCAAAATTGTGAGGGAGCAGTACTTC. Translation gives CASSYSKIVREQYF.

V gene TRBV19 combines with J gene TRBJ1-5, with 7 bases that match TRBD1. This CDR3 comprises 14 residues. Germline-derived CDR1 and CDR2 are LNHDA and SQIVND (reference sequence). J gave up 3 bases and V 7 bases, and 6 bases lay outside the gene matches. For the CDR3, the DNA is TGTGCCAGTACGGGGGACAGCGACAATCAGCCCCAGCATTTT. Its translation: CASTGDSDNQPQHF.

The V gene is TRBV6-2 or TRBV6-3, the J gene TRBJ2-4, with D maybe TRBD1 (6 bases). CDR1 MNHEY and CDR2 SVGEGT come from the germline V gene. V was clipped by 2 bases and J by 6 bases, with 11 bases between them. The CDR3 totals 14 residues. For the CDR3, the DNA is TGTGCCAGCAGTTACGGGGTACAGGGAAACATTCAGTACTTC. Residues: CASSYGVQGNIQYF.

This clone was recorded only once. The chain has TRBV5-1 and TRBJ2-1, with TRBD2 matching over 14 bases. This CDR3 has 19 residues. The V gene end was trimmed by 6 bases and the J gene end by 2 bases; junction bases not matched to a gene: 13. Germline CDR1 SGHRS, CDR2 YFSETQ. CDR3: CASKRTGTSGSIAYNEQFF. CDR3 DNA: TGCGCCAGCAAGCGGACCGGGACTAGCGGGAGTATAGCCTACAATGAGCAGTTCTTC. The full variable domain, with the rest looked up from reference TRBV5-1 and TRBJ2-1, is KAGVTQTPRYLIKTRGQQVTLSCSPISGHRSVSWYQQTPGQGLQFLFEYFSETQRNKGNFPGRFSGRQFSNSRSEMNVSTLELGDSALYLCASKRTGTSGSIAYNEQFFGPGTRLTVL.

The V and J genes are TRBV2 and TRBJ1-4; D ambiguous. V lost 8 bases, J lost 5 bases, and 15 bases lay in between. Per germline, CDR1 SNHLY and CDR2 FYNNEI. This CDR3 spans 14 amino acids. CDR3 nucleotides: TGTGCCAGCGACTCGTCTAAAGGAAATGAAAAACTGTTTTTT. Translating it yields CASDSSKGNEKLFF.

V is TRBV14 and J is TRBJ2-5; D remains unclear. V lost 1 base, J lost 5 bases, and 8 bases lay in between. Germline loops: CDR1 SGHDN, CDR2 FVKESK. The CDR3 has 13 residues. The CDR3 DNA reads TGTGCCAGCAGCCAAGTAATACAGGAGACCCAGTACTTC. This codes for CASSQVIQETQYF.

The chain joins TRBV12-5 to TRBJ2-1; 7 bases agree with TRBD2. Unmatched junction bases numbered 8, after V lost 2 bases and J lost 4 bases. Germline CDR1 reads LGHNT; CDR2 reads FRNRAP. The CDR3 totals 16 residues. The chain's CDR3 is CASGLIGAGSYNEQFF. The CDR3 nucleotides are TGTGCTAGTGGTTTGATCGGAGCGGGAAGTTACAATGAGCAGTTCTTC.

The chain is built from TRBV4-1 and TRBJ2-3, with 8 bases lining up with TRBD2. J gave up 0 bases and V 0 bases, and 2 bases lay outside the gene matches. The CDR3 extends over 16 amino acids. Germline V gene lookup returns CDR1 MGHRA and CDR2 YSYEKL. The CDR3 DNA reads TGCGCCAGCAGCCAAGAAGGACTAGCTAGCACAGATACGCAGTATTTT. Translating gives CASSQEGLASTDTQYF.

The genes are TRBV7-3 and TRBJ2-3, with a tentative D call TRBD1 (6 bases). The germline V and J ends were trimmed by 4 bases and 5 bases, with 16 bases remaining between them. In germline, CDR1 is SGHTA, CDR2 FQGTGA. This CDR3 is 15 amino acids long. CDR3 protein: CASSSKRGGVDTQYF. CDR3 DNA: TGTGCCAGCAGCTCAAAGCGTGGGGGCGTAGATACGCAGTATTTT. The whole variable domain, filled in from reference TRBV7-3 and TRBJ2-3, reads GAGVSQTPSNKVTEKGKYVELRCDPISGHTALYWYRQSLGQGPEFLIYFQGTGAADDSGLPNDRFFAVRPEGSVSTLKIQRTERGDSAVYLCASSSKRGGVDTQYFGPGTRLTVL.

This clone was seen only a few times. The genes are TRBV19 and TRBJ1-2; 8 positions agree with TRBD1. Looked up from germline, CDR1 is LNHDA and CDR2 is SQIVND (reference sequence). The junction had 6 bases not matched to a gene; V was cut back by 3 bases and J by 3 bases. The CDR3 is 15 amino acids. CDR3 loop: CASSIATGVDYGYTF. CDR3 nucleotides: TGTGCCAGTAGTATCGCGACAGGGGTGGACTATGGCTACACCTTC. Supplemented by reference TRBV19 and TRBJ1-2, the full variable domain reads DGGITQSPKYLFRKEGQNVTLSCEQNLNHDAMYWYRQDPGQGLRLIYYSQIVNDFQKGDIAEGYSVSREKKESFPLTVTSAQKNPTAFYLCASSIATGVDYGYTFGSGTRLTVV.

The chain uses TRBV7-9 and TRBJ1-1; D is perhaps TRBD1 (5 bases). CDR1 SEHNR and CDR2 FQNEAQ come from the germline V gene (reference sequence). The CDR3 covers 16 residues. Between the trimmed V and J ends, which lost 3 bases and 6 bases, there was a span of 20 bases. CDR3 sequence reads: CASSFPSGGSEAEAFF. CDR3 nucleotides: TGTGCCAGCAGCTTCCCTTCTGGGGGGAGCGAGGCTGAAGCTTTCTTT.

The chain combines TRBV27 with TRBJ2-7; 7 nucleotides align to TRBD1. The V gene's germline CDR1 is MNHEY and CDR2 SMNVEV (reference sequence). Trimming cost V 4 bases and J 3 bases; bases outside gene matches: 9. The CDR3 length is 15 residues. The CDR3 DNA reads as TGTGCCAGCAGTTACGCCGGGACAGAATTCTACGAGCAGTACTTC. Protein: CASSYAGTEFYEQYF.

The V call is TRBV5-8, the J call TRBJ1-1, with 8 bases lining up with TRBD1. Germline V gene data show CDR1 as SGHTS and CDR2 as YDEGEE. This CDR3 has 14 amino acids. After removal of 7 bases from V and 5 bases from J, the junction contained 10 bases not matched to a gene. The CDR3 nucleotides are TGTGCCAGCTATCTCTCAGGGGGCGCAACTGAAGCTTTCTTT. It specifies CASYLSGGATEAFF.

In this sample, this clone turned up a few times. This CDR3 is CSVVWQGVSNTGELFF. CDR3 coding DNA: TGCAGCGTTGTGTGGCAGGGGGTTTCCAACACCGGGGAGCTGTTTTTT. The chain links TRBV29-1 to TRBJ2-2, with TRBD1 matching 7 bases. This CDR3 is 16 amino acids long. The germline CDR1 and CDR2 sequences are SQVTM and ANQGSEA. V lost 4 bases to trimming and J lost 2 bases; unmatched junction nucleotides: 10.

The chain employs TRBV29-1 and TRBJ2-1; the match to TRBD2 covers 9 bases. The CDR3 extends over 13 amino acids. J was trimmed by 7 bases and V by 1 base; bases with no gene match: 2. The germline CDR1 and CDR2 sequences are SQVTM and ANQGSEA. The CDR3 reads CSVEALAGNEQFF. In nucleotides, the CDR3 is TGCAGCGTTGAAGCACTAGCGGGTAATGAGCAGTTCTTC.

This clone showed up just a few times. The chain couples TRBV18 to TRBJ1-6; perhaps TRBD1 as D (6 bases). This CDR3 is 14 amino acids long. In germline, CDR1 is KGHSH, CDR2 LQKENI. With 5 bases removed from V and 8 bases from J, the gap between germline ends came to 13 bases. CDR3 DNA sequence: TGTGCCAGCTCATCTACAGGGTGGGATTCACCCCTCCACTTT. This gives the protein CASSSTGWDSPLHF.

CDR3 sequence reads: CASSRKDGRETQYF. The DNA for the CDR3 is TGTGCCAGCAGCCGAAAAGATGGGCGCGAGACCCAGTACTTC. The chain combines TRBV5-4 with TRBJ2-5; D is uncertain. Germline CDR1 and CDR2: SGHNT and YYREEE (reference sequence). V was shortened by 4 bases and J by 5 bases, with 15 bases between the two germline ends. The CDR3 has 14 residues.

The chain combines TRBV18 with TRBJ2-2; 10 bases map to TRBD2. Germline V gene data show CDR1 as KGHSH and CDR2 as LQKENI. V lost 0 bases and J lost 3; bases outside the gene matches: 1. This CDR3 is 16 amino acids long. CDR3 amino acids: CASSPPSGRDTGELFF. Written as DNA, the CDR3 is TGTGCCAGCTCACCACCCAGCGGGAGGGACACCGGGGAGCTGTTTTTT.

The chain uses TRBV19 and TRBJ2-2; D unclear. With 10 bases removed from V and 4 bases from J, the gap between germline ends came to 10 bases. This CDR3 region has 12 residues. Germline CDR1 reads LNHDA; CDR2 reads SQIVND (reference sequence). In nucleotides, the CDR3 is TGTGCCACCCTAACGAGCACCGGGGAGCTGTTTTTT. This encodes CATLTSTGELFF.